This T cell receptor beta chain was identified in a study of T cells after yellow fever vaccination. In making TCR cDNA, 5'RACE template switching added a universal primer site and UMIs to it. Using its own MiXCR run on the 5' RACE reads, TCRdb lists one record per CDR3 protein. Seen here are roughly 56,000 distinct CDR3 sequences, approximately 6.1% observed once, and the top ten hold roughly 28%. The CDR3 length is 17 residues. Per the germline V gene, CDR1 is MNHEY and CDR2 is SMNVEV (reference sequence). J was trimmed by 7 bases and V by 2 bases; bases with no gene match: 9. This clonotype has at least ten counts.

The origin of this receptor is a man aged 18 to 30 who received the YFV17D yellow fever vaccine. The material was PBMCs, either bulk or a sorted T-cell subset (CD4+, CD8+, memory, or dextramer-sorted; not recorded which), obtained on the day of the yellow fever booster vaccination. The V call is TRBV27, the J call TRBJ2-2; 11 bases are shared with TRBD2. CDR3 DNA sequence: TGTGCCAGCAGTTTACTTATAGCGGGGGGGCAAGGCGGGGAGCTGTTTTTT. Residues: CASSLLIAGGQGGELFF.